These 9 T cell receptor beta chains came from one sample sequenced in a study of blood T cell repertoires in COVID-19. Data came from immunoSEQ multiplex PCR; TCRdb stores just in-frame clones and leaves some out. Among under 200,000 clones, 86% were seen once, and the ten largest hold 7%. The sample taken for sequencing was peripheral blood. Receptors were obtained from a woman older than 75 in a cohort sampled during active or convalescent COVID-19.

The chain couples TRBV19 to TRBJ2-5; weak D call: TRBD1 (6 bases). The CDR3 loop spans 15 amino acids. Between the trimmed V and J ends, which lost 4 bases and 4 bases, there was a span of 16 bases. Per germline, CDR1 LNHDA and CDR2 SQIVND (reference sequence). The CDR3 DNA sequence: TGTGCCAGTAGTAACCGTCCTCAGGGGCGAGAGACCCAGTACTTC. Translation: CASSNRPQGRETQYF.

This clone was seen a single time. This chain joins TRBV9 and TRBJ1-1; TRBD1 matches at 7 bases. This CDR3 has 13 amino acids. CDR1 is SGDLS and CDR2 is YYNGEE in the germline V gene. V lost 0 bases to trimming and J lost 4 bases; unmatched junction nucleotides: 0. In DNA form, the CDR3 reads TGTGCCAGCAGCGTAGGGGACAGCACTGAAGCTTTCTTT. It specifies CASSVGDSTEAFF.

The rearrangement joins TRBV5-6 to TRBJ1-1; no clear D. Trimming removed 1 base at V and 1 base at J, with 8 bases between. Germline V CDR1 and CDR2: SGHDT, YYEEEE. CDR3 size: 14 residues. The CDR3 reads CASSLPSSNTEAFF. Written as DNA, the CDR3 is TGTGCCAGCAGCTTGCCCAGTTCGAACACTGAAGCTTTCTTT. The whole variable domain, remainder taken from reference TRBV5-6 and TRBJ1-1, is DAGVTQSPTHLIKTRGQQVTLRCSPKSGHDTVSWYQQALGQGPQFIFQYYEEEERQRGNFPDRFSGHQFPNYSSELNVNALLLGDSALYLCASSLPSSNTEAFFGQGTRLTVV.

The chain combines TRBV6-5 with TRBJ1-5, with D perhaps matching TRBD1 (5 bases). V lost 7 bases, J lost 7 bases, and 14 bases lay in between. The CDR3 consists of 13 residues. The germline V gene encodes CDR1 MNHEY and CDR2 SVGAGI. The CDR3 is CASKRGGEQPQHF. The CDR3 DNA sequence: TGTGCCAGCAAACGCGGGGGTGAGCAGCCCCAGCATTTT.

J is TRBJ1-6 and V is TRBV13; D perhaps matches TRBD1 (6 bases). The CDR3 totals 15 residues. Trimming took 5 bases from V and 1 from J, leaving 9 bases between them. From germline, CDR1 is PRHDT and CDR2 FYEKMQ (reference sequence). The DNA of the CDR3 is TGTGCCAGCAGCCGGGGACAATCCTATAATTCACCCCTCCACTTT. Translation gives CASSRGQSYNSPLHF.

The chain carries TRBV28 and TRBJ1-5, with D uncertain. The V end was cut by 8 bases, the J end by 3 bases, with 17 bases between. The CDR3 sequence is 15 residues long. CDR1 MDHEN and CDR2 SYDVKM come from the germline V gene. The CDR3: CASGAESLINQPQHF. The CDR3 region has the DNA TGTGCCAGCGGTGCCGAATCACTAATCAATCAGCCCCAGCATTTT.

In DNA form, the CDR3 reads TGTGCCAGCAGCTTTGGGACAGGGGGTCGAACTGAAGCTTTCTTT. It codes for CASSFGTGGRTEAFF. The chain is built from TRBV7-9 and TRBJ1-1; 11 nucleotides line up with TRBD1. Germline V gene data show CDR1 as SEHNR and CDR2 as FQNEAQ (reference sequence). This CDR3 region has 15 residues. V shed 3 bases and J 5 bases; nucleotides not matched to a gene: 5.

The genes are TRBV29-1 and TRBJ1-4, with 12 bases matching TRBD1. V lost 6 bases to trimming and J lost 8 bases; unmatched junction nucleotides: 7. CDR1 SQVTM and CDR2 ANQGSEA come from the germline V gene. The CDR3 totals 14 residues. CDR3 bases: TGCAGCGTCGACGGGACAGGGGGCGACGAAAAACTGTTTTTT. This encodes CSVDGTGGDEKLFF.

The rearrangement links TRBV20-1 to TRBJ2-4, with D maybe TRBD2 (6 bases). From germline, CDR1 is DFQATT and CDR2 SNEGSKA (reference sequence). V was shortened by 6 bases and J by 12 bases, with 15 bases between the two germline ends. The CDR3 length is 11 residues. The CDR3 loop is CSAAEGGDQYF. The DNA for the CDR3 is TGCAGTGCGGCGGAGGGCGGCGATCAGTACTTC.